The sequence of this TCR beta chain was determined in a study of T cells after yellow fever vaccination. Each CDR3 protein gets one entry after TCRdb re-called the 5' RACE reads with MiXCR. The sample holds around 31,000 distinct CDR3 sequences; 10% are singletons and the top ten take roughly 12%. This clonotype occurred many times. This CDR3 has 12 amino acids. Germline CDR1 reads SGHVS; CDR2 reads FNYEAQ. V lost 5 bases, J lost 7 bases, and 11 bases lay in between. The specimen was PBMCs, either bulk or a sorted T-cell subset (CD4+, CD8+, memory, or dextramer-sorted; not recorded which), collected around 16 days after the first yellow fever vaccination. The chain is built from TRBV7-6 and TRBJ1-1; no definite D call. The receptor comes from a man younger than 30 who received the YFV17D yellow fever vaccine. The CDR3 is CASSVGGREAFF. The DNA for the CDR3 is TGTGCCAGCAGCGTTGGAGGTCGTGAAGCTTTCTTT.